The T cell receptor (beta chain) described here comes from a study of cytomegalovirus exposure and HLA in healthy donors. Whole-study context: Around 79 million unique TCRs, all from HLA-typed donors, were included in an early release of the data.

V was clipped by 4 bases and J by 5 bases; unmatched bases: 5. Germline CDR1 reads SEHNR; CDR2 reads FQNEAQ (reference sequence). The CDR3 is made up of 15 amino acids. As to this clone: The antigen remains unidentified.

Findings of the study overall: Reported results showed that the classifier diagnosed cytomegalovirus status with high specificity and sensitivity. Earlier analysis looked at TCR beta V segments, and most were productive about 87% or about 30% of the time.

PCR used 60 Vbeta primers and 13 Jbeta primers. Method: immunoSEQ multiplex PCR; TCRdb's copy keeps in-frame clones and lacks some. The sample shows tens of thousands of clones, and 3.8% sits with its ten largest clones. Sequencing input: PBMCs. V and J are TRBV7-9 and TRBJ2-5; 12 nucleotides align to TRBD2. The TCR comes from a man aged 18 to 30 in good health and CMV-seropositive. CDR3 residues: CASSSPSGRAETQYF. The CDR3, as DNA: TGTGCCAGCAGCTCCCCTAGCGGGAGGGCGGAGACCCAGTACTTC.